The present TCR beta chain was sequenced within a study of T cell repertoires in cytomegalovirus infection. Background on the study: Recently identified HLA-C-restricted CMV epitopes were used, and well-studied HLA-B-restricted CMV epitopes were used as well. Signatures in public TCR beta sequences pointed to both CMV infection and matching HLA type. Broader study findings: The study found HLA-C-restricted CMV-specific TCR beta clonotypes dominating the ex vivo response.

One entry per CDR3 protein results from TCRdb running MiXCR on the reads. The data contain 650,000 to 900,000 distinct CDR3 sequences, 30% to 35% of them singletons. The CDR3 is 15 amino acids. V lost 6 bases and J lost 6; bases outside the gene matches: 11. Looked up from germline, CDR1 is MNHEY and CDR2 is SMNVEV (reference sequence). This clonotype appeared a few times. The antigen remains unidentified. Source: cultured CD8+ T cells from PBMCs, taken from culture after CMV antigen stimulation. The V gene is TRBV27, the J gene TRBJ2-3, with TRBD2 matching 8 bases. This TCR was recovered from a human donor in good health (CMV status not recorded). Some clones in this sample may be carry-over from other donors' samples. The CDR3, as DNA: TGTGCCAGCAGGGGACTAGGGGGGGAACGGGATACGCAGTATTTT. Its protein product is CASRGLGGERDTQYF.